This passage covers 10 T cell receptor beta chains from one sample sequenced in a study of lymphopenia after photon versus proton radiotherapy. Clones were sequenced by immunoSEQ multiplex PCR, and TCRdb holds only the in-frame ones, with some missing. The table shows 45,000 to 65,000 clones, with approximately 92% occurring only once. The sequencing here drew on peripheral blood, taken from a patient treated with photon-based radiotherapy. These receptors were taken from a woman in her forties with cholangiocarcinoma.

The gene calls are TRBV6-1 and TRBJ1-5; D perhaps matches TRBD1 (5 bases). This CDR3 spans 13 amino acids. The V and J ends lost 8 bases and 1 base respectively, with 9 bases between them. Germline loops: CDR1 MNHNS, CDR2 SASEGT. The CDR3 sequence is CASLRDSNQPQHF. CDR3 DNA sequence: TGTGCCAGCCTCCGGGACAGCAATCAGCCCCAGCATTTT.

The chain has TRBV18 and TRBJ2-7; 10 nucleotides agree with TRBD1. The CDR3 has 17 amino acids. Germline values: CDR1 KGHSH, CDR2 LQKENI. V gave up 4 bases and J gave up 5 bases; unmatched junction bases: 14. The CDR3 loop reads CASSRPGQGMFSHEQYF. DNA for the CDR3: TGTGCCAGCTCACGACCGGGACAGGGGATGTTTTCCCACGAGCAGTACTTC.

V gene TRBV30 combines with J gene TRBJ2-5; D remains ambiguous. Between the trimmed V and J ends, which lost 4 bases and 4 bases, there was a span of 13 bases. Germline V gene sequence: CDR1 GTSNPN, CDR2 SVGIG (reference sequence). The CDR3 length is 13 residues. This chain's CDR3 is CAWTRPSLETQYF. For the CDR3, the DNA is TGTGCCTGGACCAGACCCAGTCTAGAGACCCAGTACTTC.

The chain carries TRBV11-3 and TRBJ1-1, with D perhaps TRBD1 (5 bases). V was clipped by 1 base and J by 3 bases, with 12 bases between them. The CDR3 spans 15 residues. Germline V gene lookup returns CDR1 SGHNT and CDR2 YENEEA. The CDR3 protein is CASSLGQGTDTEAFF. The CDR3 nucleotides are TGTGCCAGCAGCTTAGGTCAGGGTACGGACACTGAAGCTTTCTTT.

V gene TRBV5-6 combines with J gene TRBJ2-1, with 8 bases that match TRBD2. This CDR3 is 13 amino acids long. The ends lost 4 bases at V and 6 bases at J; junction bases unmatched: 3. Per the germline V gene, CDR1 is SGHDT and CDR2 is YYEEEE. CDR3 region: CASSLGTSNEQFF. As DNA, the CDR3 is TGTGCCAGCAGCCTCGGGACTAGCAATGAGCAGTTCTTC.

The chain carries TRBV12-5 and TRBJ2-7; the match to TRBD2 covers 7 bases. The V and J ends lost 5 bases and 0 bases, in that order; junction bases with no gene match: 13. The V gene's germline CDR1 is LGHNT and CDR2 FRNRAP. The CDR3 extends over 17 amino acids. The CDR3 bases are TGTGCTAGTGGTCACCAATGGCTAGCGGAAAGCTCCTACGAGCAGTACTTC. Amino acid sequence: CASGHQWLAESSYEQYF.

The chain is built from TRBV14 and TRBJ2-3, with TRBD1 as a possible D gene (5 bases). With 2 bases removed from V and 4 bases from J, the gap between germline ends came to 10 bases. CDR1 is SGHDN, CDR2 FVKESK, per germline. There are 14 residues in the CDR3. CDR3 sequence (DNA): TGTGCCAGCAGCCAATGGGTGACAGCAGATACGCAGTATTTT. It yields the protein CASSQWVTADTQYF.

The chain joins TRBV28 to TRBJ2-2, with D possibly TRBD2 on 6 matching bases. The CDR3 runs 18 residues. Per germline, CDR1 MDHEN and CDR2 SYDVKM. Trimming cost V 3 bases and J 5 bases, with 22 bases left between them. CDR3 DNA: TGTGCCAGCAGTTTGAACATCCGGGCCTGGAGGGGAACCGGGGAGCTGTTTTTT. Encoded protein: CASSLNIRAWRGTGELFF.

The V call is TRBV6-1, the J call TRBJ1-1; TRBD1 matches 8 bases. J lost 4 bases, V lost 5 bases, and 9 bases had no gene match. Germline-derived CDR1 and CDR2 are MNHNS and SASEGT. This CDR3 is built from 15 residues. The CDR3, as DNA: TGTGCCAGCAGTAGTGGACAGGGCTTGAGCACTGAAGCTTTCTTT. The encoded protein is CASSSGQGLSTEAFF.

The chain joins TRBV10-3 to TRBJ2-7; D may match TRBD1 or TRBD2 (5 bases each). V lost 4 bases to trimming and J lost 4 bases, with 5 bases between them. The length of the CDR3 is 11 residues. In germline, CDR1 is ENHRY, CDR2 SYGVKD. CDR3 residues: CAISGGYEQYF. CDR3 in DNA: TGTGCCATCAGTGGGGGGTACGAGCAGTACTTC.